Listed here are 21 T cell receptor beta chains from one sample, sequenced in a study of cytomegalovirus exposure and HLA in healthy donors. Primers for the PCR totalled 60 Vbeta and 13 Jbeta. TCRdb's table, derived via immunoSEQ multiplex PCR, lists solely in-frame clones and lacks some. The repertoire includes over 150,000 clones, about four fifths of them detected once, and 1.6% sits in the top ten. The sequenced material came from PBMCs. The receptors here all came from a man between 50 and 59 years old in good health and CMV-seronegative.

The CDR3 sequence is CASRSAALSNQPQHF. As DNA, the CDR3 is TGTGCCAGCAGATCCGCTGCACTTAGCAATCAGCCCCAGCATTTT. The rearrangement joins TRBV28 to TRBJ1-5; D gene uncertain. Trimming pared 6 bases from V and 0 bases from J, leaving 12 bases between. The CDR3 covers 15 residues. Germline assignment: CDR1 MDHEN and CDR2 SYDVKM.

V gene TRBV5-1 combines with J gene TRBJ2-3; possible D gene TRBD1, 6 bases. Germline values: CDR1 SGHRS, CDR2 YFSETQ. V lost 0 bases to trimming and J lost 3 bases, with 17 bases between them. The CDR3 has 17 residues. The CDR3 protein is CASSLVPRGVRTDTQYF. CDR3 bases: TGCGCCAGCAGCTTGGTCCCCAGGGGCGTACGGACAGATACGCAGTATTTT.

As concerns this clone: Additional DNA sequences in this sample encode the identical CDR3. The genes are TRBV5-1 and TRBJ2-5; 7 bases agree with TRBD1. With 0 bases clipped from V and 4 bases from J, the junction kept 0 bases outside the gene matches. The CDR3 length is 13 residues. The germline CDR1 and CDR2 sequences are SGHRS and YFSETQ. CDR3 coding DNA: TGCGCCAGCAGCTTGGGACAGGGAGAGACCCAGTACTTC. Protein sequence: CASSLGQGETQYF.

The genes are TRBV4-1 and TRBJ2-1, with unresolved D. Germline values: CDR1 MGHRA, CDR2 YSYEKL. The CDR3 runs 16 residues. V shed 0 bases and J shed 0 bases, with 9 bases lying between them. The CDR3 protein is CASSQDDASSYNEQFF. CDR3 DNA sequence: TGCGCCAGCAGCCAAGATGATGCGAGCTCCTACAATGAGCAGTTCTTC.

The V gene is TRBV9, the J gene TRBJ2-1, with D possibly matching TRBD2 (6 bases). The germline V and J ends were trimmed by 0 bases and 7 bases, with 17 bases remaining between them. Per germline, CDR1 SGDLS and CDR2 YYNGEE. The CDR3 spans 16 residues. This chain's CDR3 is CASSVGGDIERNEQFF. The CDR3 DNA reads TGTGCCAGCAGCGTAGGGGGGGATATTGAAAGGAATGAGCAGTTCTTC.

CDR3 sequence: CASTGFGQGARGYTF. The CDR3, as DNA: TGTGCCAGCACGGGTTTCGGACAGGGGGCGCGGGGCTACACCTTC. This chain uses TRBV6-5 with TRBJ1-2; 11 bases are shared with TRBD1. CDR1 and CDR2 from the germline V gene are MNHEY and SVGAGI. Trimming took 7 bases from V and 8 from J; bases not matched to a gene: 12. This CDR3 region has 15 residues.

A single count supports this clone. The chain employs TRBV4-3 and TRBJ1-2; possibly TRBD1 for D (5 bases). With 0 bases removed from V and 7 bases from J, the gap between germline ends came to 15 bases. Germline loops: CDR1 LGHNA, CDR2 YSLEER. The length of the CDR3 is 15 residues. This chain's CDR3 is CASSQDGGGTAGYTF. For the CDR3, the DNA is TGCGCCAGCAGCCAAGATGGGGGGGGGACGGCTGGCTACACCTTC.

The chain is built from TRBV5-1 and TRBJ1-1, with D possibly TRBD1 on 6 matching bases. CDR3 length: 13 amino acids. The germline CDR1 and CDR2 sequences are SGHRS and YFSETQ. V lost 5 bases and J 1 base, leaving 9 bases between the germline ends. Here the CDR3 reads CASRRDTNTEAFF. DNA for the CDR3: TGCGCCAGCAGGAGGGACACGAACACTGAAGCTTTCTTT.

CDR3 DNA sequence: TGTGCCAGCAGCTTAGGAGTCGGGGAACAGTATTTT. Translated, it gives CASSLGVGEQYF. This chain uses TRBV5-5 with TRBJ2-3; TRBD2 is a possible D gene (5 bases). Germline-derived CDR1 and CDR2 are SGHKS and YYEKEE (reference sequence). V lost 2 bases and J lost 12, with 13 bases in between. The CDR3 covers 12 residues.

This clone was observed a handful of times. The gene calls are TRBV19 and TRBJ1-1; no reliable D call. The CDR3 has 11 amino acids. The ends were cut back, 5 bases at V and 3 bases at J, with 4 bases in the middle. Germline-derived CDR1 and CDR2 are LNHDA and SQIVND (reference sequence). This CDR3 is CASSRDTEAFF. The CDR3 nucleotides read TGTGCCAGTAGTCGGGACACTGAAGCTTTCTTT.

The V and J genes are TRBV5-4 and TRBJ2-6; D gene unclear. Germline-derived CDR1 and CDR2 are SGHNT and YYREEE (reference sequence). The CDR3 is 13 residues long. V was pared by 5 bases and J by 4 bases, with 7 bases between. The CDR3 loop is CASSRAGANVLTF. The CDR3 DNA is TGTGCCAGCAGTCGAGCCGGGGCCAACGTCCTGACTTTC.

The table lists this clone with a count of one. V gene TRBV13 combines with J gene TRBJ1-1; D gene uncertain. The CDR3 runs to 14 residues. With 4 bases removed from V and 6 bases from J, the gap between germline ends came to 15 bases. The germline CDR1 and CDR2 sequences are PRHDT and FYEKMQ (reference sequence). The CDR3 loop is CASSWGLPGAEAFF. In nucleotides, the CDR3 is TGTGCCAGCAGCTGGGGATTACCCGGGGCTGAAGCTTTCTTT.

The CDR3 protein is CATKGAGANTGELFF. As DNA, the CDR3 is TGTGCCACCAAAGGGGCAGGCGCGAACACCGGGGAGCTGTTTTTT. V is TRBV28 and J is TRBJ2-2, with D possibly TRBD1 on 5 matching bases. The CDR3 totals 15 residues. Germline V CDR1 and CDR2: MDHEN, SYDVKM. V lost 10 bases and J 0 bases, leaving 15 bases between the germline ends.

The chain combines TRBV9 with TRBJ2-2; weak D call: TRBD2 (5 bases). The CDR3 has 15 residues. The germline V and J ends were trimmed by 4 bases and 1 base, with 11 bases remaining between them. Germline-derived CDR1 and CDR2 are SGDLS and YYNGEE. The CDR3: CASSPWTENTGELFF. DNA for the CDR3: TGTGCCAGCAGCCCTTGGACTGAGAACACCGGGGAGCTGTTTTTT.

The rearrangement links TRBV29-1 to TRBJ2-3; D is possibly TRBD1 (5 bases). V gave up 3 bases and J gave up 0 bases, with 10 bases separating them. This CDR3 contains 14 residues. Germline V gene data show CDR1 as SQVTM and CDR2 as ANQGSEA. The CDR3 nucleotides are TGCAGCGTTGAGGGGCTGACTAGCACAGATACGCAGTATTTT. Translation gives CSVEGLTSTDTQYF.

This chain joins TRBV5-8 and TRBJ2-2; D is unresolved. CDR1 SGHTS and CDR2 YDEGEE come from the germline V gene. The CDR3 is 14 residues long. V was pared by 0 bases and J by 3 bases, with 6 bases between. The CDR3 DNA reads TGTGCCAGCAGCTTGGCCCAATACACCGGGGAGCTGTTTTTT. This gives the protein CASSLAQYTGELFF.

V is TRBV7-8 and J is TRBJ1-2; D is unresolved. There are 16 residues in the CDR3. V lost 1 base and J 4 bases, leaving 16 bases between the germline ends. From germline, CDR1 is SGHVS and CDR2 FQNEAQ. The CDR3 reads CASSLGREPSGYGYTF. The CDR3, as DNA: TGTGCCAGCAGCTTAGGGCGTGAGCCGTCGGGCTATGGCTACACCTTC.

The rearrangement links TRBV7-2 to TRBJ2-7, with 12 bases fitting TRBD2. Germline loops: CDR1 SGHTA, CDR2 FQGNSA. The ends lost 1 base at V and 6 bases at J; junction bases unmatched: 4. The CDR3 runs 15 residues. This CDR3 reads CASSLELAGGREQYF. The CDR3 DNA reads TGTGCCAGCAGCTTAGAGCTAGCGGGGGGGCGCGAGCAGTACTTC.

J is TRBJ2-5 and V is TRBV5-1; 9 bases line up with TRBD2. The CDR3 totals 14 residues. After removal of 2 bases from V and 4 bases from J, the junction contained 3 bases not matched to a gene. The germline gives CDR1 SGHRS, CDR2 YFSETQ. The CDR3 is CASSFRTSAETQYF. The CDR3 DNA follows: TGCGCCAGCAGCTTTCGGACTAGCGCAGAGACCCAGTACTTC.

This clone turned up a few times. This chain joins TRBV27 and TRBJ1-1, with D uncertain. The CDR3 spans 11 residues. In germline, CDR1 is MNHEY, CDR2 SMNVEV (reference sequence). V was cut by 4 bases and J by 3 bases, with 3 bases left in between. CDR3 region: CASSSYTEAFF. The CDR3 nucleotides are TGTGCCAGCAGTTCCTACACTGAAGCTTTCTTT.

This clone was observed a single time. The rearrangement uses TRBV7-2 and TRBJ2-3; 8 bases match TRBD2. Germline values: CDR1 SGHTA, CDR2 FQGNSA. The CDR3 totals 15 residues. The V and J ends lost 1 base and 7 bases, in that order; junction bases with no gene match: 7. CDR3 protein: CASSLGGGSWNTQYF. In nucleotides, the CDR3 is TGTGCCAGCAGCTTAGGCGGGGGGTCGTGGAATACGCAGTATTTT. Variable domain in full (rest from reference TRBV7-2 and TRBJ2-3): GAGVSQSPSNKVTEKGKDVELRCDPISGHTALYWYRQSLGQGLEFLIYFQGNSAPDKSGLPSDRFSAERTGGSVSTLTIQRTQQEDSAVYLCASSLGGGSWNTQYFGPGTRLTVL.